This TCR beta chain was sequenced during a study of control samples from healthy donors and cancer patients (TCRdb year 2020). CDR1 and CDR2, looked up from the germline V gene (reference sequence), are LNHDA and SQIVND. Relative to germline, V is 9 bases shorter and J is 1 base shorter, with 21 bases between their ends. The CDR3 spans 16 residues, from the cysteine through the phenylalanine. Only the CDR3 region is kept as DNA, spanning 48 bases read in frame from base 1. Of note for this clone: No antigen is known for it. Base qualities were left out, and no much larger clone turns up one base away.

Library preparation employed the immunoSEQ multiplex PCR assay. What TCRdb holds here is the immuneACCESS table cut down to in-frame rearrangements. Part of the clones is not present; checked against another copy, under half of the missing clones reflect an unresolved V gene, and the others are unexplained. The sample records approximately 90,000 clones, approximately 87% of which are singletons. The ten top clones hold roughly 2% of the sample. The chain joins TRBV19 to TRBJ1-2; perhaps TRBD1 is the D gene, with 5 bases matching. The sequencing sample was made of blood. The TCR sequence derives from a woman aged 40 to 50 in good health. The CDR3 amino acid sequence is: CASSTSWRGGNYGYTF. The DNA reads TGTGCCAGCAGCACCTCTTGGAGGGGAGGTAACTATGGCTACACCTTC.